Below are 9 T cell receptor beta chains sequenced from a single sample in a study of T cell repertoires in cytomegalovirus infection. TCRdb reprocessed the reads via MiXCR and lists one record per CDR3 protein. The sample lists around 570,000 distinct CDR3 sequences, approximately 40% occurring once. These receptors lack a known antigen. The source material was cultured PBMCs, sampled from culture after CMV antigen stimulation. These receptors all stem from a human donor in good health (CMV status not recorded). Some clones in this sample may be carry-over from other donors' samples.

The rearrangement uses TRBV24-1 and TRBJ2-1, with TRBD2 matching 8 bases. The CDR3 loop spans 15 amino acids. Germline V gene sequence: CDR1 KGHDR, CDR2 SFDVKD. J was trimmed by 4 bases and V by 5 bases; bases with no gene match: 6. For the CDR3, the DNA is TGTGCCACCAGTGTTGCGGGGGGCTTATACAATGAGCAGTTCTTC. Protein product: CATSVAGGLYNEQFF.

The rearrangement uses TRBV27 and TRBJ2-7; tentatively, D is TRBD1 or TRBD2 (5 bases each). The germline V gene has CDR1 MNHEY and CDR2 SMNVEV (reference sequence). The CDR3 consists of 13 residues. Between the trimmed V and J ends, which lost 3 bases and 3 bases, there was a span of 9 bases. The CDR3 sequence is CASSFGTYYEQYF. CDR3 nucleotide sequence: TGTGCCAGCAGTTTCGGGACGTACTACGAGCAGTACTTC.

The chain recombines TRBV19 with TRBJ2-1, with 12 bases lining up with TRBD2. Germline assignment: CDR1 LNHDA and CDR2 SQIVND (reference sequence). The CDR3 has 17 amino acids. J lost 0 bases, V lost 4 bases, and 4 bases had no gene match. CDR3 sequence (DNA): TGTGCCAGTAGTAAGGCTAGCGGGGGGGCCTCCTACAATGAGCAGTTCTTC. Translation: CASSKASGGASYNEQFF.

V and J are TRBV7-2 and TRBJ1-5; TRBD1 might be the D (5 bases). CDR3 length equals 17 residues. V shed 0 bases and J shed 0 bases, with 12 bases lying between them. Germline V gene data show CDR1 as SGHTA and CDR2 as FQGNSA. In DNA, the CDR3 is TGTGCCAGCAGCTTAGCCCGGACACTTTATAGCAATCAGCCCCAGCATTTT. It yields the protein CASSLARTLYSNQPQHF.

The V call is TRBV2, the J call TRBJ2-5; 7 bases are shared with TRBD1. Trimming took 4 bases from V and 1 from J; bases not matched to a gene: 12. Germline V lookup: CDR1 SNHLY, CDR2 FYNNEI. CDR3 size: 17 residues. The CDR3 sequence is CASSGILDRASQETQYF. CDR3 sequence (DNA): TGTGCCAGCAGTGGTATACTCGACAGGGCCAGCCAAGAGACCCAGTACTTC.

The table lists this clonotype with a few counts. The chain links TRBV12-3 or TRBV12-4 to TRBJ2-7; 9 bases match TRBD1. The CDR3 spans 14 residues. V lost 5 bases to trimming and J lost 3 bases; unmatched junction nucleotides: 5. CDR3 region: CASSTWTGVYEQYF. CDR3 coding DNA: TGTGCCAGCAGTACTTGGACAGGGGTCTACGAGCAGTACTTC.

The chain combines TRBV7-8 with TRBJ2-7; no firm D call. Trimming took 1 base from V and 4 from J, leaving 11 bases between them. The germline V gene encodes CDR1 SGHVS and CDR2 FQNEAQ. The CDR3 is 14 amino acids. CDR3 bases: TGTGCCAGCAGCTTAGATCGGTTGGGGTACGAGCAGTACTTC. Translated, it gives CASSLDRLGYEQYF.

The CDR3 bases are TGTGCCAGCAGCCCGCAGCGAGCGGCCTACAATGAGCAGTTCTTC. Its translation: CASSPQRAAYNEQFF. The chain carries TRBV6-5 and TRBJ2-1; TRBD2 is a possible D gene (5 bases). The CDR3 totals 15 residues. Germline CDR1 is MNHEY and CDR2 is SVGAGI. V was cut by 6 bases and J by 2 bases, with 14 bases left in between.

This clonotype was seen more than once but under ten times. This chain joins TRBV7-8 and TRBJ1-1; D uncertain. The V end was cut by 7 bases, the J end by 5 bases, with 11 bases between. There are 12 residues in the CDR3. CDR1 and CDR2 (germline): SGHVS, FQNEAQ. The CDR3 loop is CASTHEETEAFF. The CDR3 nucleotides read TGTGCCAGCACCCACGAAGAGACTGAAGCTTTCTTT.